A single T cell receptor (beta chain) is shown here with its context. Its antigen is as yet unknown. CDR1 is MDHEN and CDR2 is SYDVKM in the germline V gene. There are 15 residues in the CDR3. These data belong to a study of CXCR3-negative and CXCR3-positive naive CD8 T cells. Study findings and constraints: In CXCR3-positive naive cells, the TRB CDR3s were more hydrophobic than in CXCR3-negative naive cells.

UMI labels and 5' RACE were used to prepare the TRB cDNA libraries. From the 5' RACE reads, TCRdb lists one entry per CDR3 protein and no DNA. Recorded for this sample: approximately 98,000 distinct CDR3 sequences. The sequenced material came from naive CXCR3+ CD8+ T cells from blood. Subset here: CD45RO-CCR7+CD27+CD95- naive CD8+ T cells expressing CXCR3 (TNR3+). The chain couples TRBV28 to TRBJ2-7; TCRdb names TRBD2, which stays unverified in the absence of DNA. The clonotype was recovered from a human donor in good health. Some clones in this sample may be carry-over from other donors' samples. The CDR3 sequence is CASSLIPSVAYEQYF.